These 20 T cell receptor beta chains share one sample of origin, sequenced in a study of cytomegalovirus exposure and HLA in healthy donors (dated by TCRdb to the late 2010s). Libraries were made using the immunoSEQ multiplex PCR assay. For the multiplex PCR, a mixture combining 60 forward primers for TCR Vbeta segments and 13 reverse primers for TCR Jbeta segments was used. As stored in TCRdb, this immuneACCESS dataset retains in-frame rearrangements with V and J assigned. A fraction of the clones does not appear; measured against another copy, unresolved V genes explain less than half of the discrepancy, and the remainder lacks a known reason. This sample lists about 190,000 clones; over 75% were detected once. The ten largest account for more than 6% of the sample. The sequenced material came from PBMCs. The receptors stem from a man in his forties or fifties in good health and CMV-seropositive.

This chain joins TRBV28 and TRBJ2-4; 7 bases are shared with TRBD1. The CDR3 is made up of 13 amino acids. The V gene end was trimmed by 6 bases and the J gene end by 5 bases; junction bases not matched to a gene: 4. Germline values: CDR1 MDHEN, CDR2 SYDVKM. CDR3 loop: CASRGQDQNIQYF. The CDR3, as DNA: TGTGCCAGCAGAGGACAGGATCAAAACATTCAGTACTTC.

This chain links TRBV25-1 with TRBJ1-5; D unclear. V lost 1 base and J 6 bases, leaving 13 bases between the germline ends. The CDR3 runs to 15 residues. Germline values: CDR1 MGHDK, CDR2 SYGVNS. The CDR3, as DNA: TGTGCCAGCAGTGAATCTAAGGGAGCAGGTCAGCCCCAGCATTTT. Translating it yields CASSESKGAGQPQHF. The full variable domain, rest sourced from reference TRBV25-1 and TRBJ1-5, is EADIYQTPRYLVIGTGKKITLECSQTMGHDKMYWYQQDPGMELHLIHYSYGVNSTEKGDLSSESTVSRIRTEHFPLTLESARPSHTSQYLCASSESKGAGQPQHFGDGTRLSIL.

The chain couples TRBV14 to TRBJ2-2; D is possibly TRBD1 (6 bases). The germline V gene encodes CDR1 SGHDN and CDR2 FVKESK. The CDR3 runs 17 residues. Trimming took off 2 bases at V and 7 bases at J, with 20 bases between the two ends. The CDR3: CASSQTGHRAPVGELFF. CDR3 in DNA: TGTGCCAGCAGCCAAACGGGACACAGGGCTCCCGTCGGGGAGCTGTTTTTT. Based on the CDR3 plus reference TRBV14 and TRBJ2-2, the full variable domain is EAGVTQFPSHSVIEKGQTVTLRCDPISGHDNLYWYRRVMGKEIKFLLHFVKESKQDESGMPNNRFLAERTGGTYSTLKVQPAELEDSGVYFCASSQTGHRAPVGELFFGEGSRLTVL.

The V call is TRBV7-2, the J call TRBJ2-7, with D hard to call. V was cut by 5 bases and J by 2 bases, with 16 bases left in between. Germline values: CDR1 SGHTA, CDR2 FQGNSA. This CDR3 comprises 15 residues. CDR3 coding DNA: TGTGCCAGCAGCCCCGCAGCGCCCGCACCCTACGAGCAGTACTTC. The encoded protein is CASSPAAPAPYEQYF.

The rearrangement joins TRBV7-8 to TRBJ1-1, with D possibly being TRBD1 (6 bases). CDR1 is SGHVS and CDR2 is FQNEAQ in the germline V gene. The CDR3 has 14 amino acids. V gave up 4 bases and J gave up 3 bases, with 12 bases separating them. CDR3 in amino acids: CASSYNRDDTEAFF. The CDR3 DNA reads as TGTGCCAGCAGCTACAACAGGGACGACACTGAAGCTTTCTTT. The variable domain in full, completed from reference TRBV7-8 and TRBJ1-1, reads GAGVSQSPRYKVAKRGQDVALRCDPISGHVSLFWYQQALGQGPEFLTYFQNEAQLDKSGLPSDRFFAERPEGSVSTLKIQRTQQEDSAVYLCASSYNRDDTEAFFGQGTRLTVV.

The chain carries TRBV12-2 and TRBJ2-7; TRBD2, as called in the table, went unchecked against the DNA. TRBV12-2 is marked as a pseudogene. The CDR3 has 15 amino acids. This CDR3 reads CASRLRGLAAYEQYF. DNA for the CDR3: TGTGCAAGTCGCTTAAGGGGACTAGCGGCCTACGAGCAGTACTTC.

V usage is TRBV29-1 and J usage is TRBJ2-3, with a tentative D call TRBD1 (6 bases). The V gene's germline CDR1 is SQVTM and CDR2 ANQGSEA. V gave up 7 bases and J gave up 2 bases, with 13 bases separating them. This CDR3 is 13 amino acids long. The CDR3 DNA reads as TGCAGCGGTACGGGACACTCCACAGATACGCAGTATTTT. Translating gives CSGTGHSTDTQYF.

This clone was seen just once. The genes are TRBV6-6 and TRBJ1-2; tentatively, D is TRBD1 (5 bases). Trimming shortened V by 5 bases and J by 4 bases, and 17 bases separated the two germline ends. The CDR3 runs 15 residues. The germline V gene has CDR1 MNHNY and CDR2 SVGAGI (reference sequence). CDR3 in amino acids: CASSVAGGEGYGYTF. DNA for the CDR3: TGTGCCAGCAGTGTAGCGGGGGGGGAAGGCTATGGCTACACCTTC.

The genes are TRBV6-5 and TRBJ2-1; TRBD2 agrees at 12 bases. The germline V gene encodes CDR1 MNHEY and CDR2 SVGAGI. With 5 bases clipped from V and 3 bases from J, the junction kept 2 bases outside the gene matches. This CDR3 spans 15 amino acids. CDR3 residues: CASSQLAGGYNEQFF. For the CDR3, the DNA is TGTGCCAGCAGTCAACTAGCGGGGGGCTACAATGAGCAGTTCTTC.

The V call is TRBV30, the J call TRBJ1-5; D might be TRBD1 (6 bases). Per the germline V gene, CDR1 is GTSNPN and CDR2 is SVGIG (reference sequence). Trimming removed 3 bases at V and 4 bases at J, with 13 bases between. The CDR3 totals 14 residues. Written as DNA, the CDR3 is TGTGCCTGGAGGGGACAACCCTGGAATCAGCCCCAGCATTTT. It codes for CAWRGQPWNQPQHF.

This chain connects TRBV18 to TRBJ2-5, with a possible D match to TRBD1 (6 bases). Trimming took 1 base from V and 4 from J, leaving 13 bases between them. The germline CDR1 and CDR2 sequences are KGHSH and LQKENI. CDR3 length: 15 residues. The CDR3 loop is CASSPRQGSRETQYF. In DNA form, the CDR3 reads TGTGCCAGCTCACCACGTCAGGGGTCGAGAGAGACCCAGTACTTC.

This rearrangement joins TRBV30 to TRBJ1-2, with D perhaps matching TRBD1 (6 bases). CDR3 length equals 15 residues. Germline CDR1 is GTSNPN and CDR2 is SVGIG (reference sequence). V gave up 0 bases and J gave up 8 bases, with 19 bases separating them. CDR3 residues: CAWSVRRQASQGYTF. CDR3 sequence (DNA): TGTGCCTGGAGTGTACGAAGACAGGCTTCTCAAGGCTACACCTTC.

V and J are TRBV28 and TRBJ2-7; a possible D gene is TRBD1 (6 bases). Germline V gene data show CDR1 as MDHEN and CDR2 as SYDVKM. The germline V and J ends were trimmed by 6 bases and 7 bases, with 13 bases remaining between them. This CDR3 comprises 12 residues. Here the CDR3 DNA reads TGTGCCAGCAGAGCAGGGGTTTATGAGCAGTACTTC. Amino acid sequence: CASRAGVYEQYF.

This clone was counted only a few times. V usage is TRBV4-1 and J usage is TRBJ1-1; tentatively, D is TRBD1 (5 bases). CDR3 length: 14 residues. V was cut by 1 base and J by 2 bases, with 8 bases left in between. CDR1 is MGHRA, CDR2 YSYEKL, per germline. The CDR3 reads CASSQAGDNTEAFF. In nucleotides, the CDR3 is TGCGCCAGCAGCCAAGCGGGGGATAACACTGAAGCTTTCTTT.

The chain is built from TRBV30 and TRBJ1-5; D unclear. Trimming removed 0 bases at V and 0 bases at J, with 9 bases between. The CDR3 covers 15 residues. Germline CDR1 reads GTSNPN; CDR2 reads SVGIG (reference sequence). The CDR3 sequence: CAWSVAGFSNQPQHF. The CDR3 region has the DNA TGTGCCTGGAGTGTGGCGGGGTTTAGCAATCAGCCCCAGCATTTT.

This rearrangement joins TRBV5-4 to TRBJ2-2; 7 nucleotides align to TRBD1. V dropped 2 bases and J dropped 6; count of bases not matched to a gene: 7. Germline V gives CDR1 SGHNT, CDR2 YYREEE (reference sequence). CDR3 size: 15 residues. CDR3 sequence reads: CASSFSGGQAGELFF. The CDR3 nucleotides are TGTGCCAGCAGCTTTTCAGGGGGACAAGCCGGGGAGCTGTTTTTT.

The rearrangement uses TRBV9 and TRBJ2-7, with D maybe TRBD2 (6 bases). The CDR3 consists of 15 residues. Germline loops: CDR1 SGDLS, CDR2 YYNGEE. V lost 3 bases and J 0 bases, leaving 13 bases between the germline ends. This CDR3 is CASSAGLVSSYEQYF. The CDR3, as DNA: TGTGCCAGCAGCGCGGGACTGGTGAGCTCCTACGAGCAGTACTTC. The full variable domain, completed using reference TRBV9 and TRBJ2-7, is DSGVTQTPKHLITATGQRVTLRCSPRSGDLSVYWYQQSLDQGLQFLIQYYNGEERAKGNILERFSAQQFPDLHSELNLSSLELGDSALYFCASSAGLVSSYEQYFGPGTRLTVT.

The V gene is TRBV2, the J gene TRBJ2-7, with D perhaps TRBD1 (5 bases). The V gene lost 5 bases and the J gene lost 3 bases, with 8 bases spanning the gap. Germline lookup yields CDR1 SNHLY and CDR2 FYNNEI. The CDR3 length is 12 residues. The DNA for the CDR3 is TGTGCCAGCAGTCAGGACAACTACGAGCAGTACTTC. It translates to CASSQDNYEQYF.

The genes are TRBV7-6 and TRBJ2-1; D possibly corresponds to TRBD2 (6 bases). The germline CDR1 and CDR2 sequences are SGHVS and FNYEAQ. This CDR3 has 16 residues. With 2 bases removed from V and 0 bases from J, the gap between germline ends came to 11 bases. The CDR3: CASSLFFGSSYNEQFF. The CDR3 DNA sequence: TGTGCCAGCAGCTTATTTTTCGGGAGCTCCTACAATGAGCAGTTCTTC. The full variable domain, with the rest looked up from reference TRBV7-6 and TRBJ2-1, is GAGVSQSPRYKVTKRGQDVALRCDPISGHVSLYWYRQALGQGPEFLTYFNYEAQQDKSGLPNDRFSAERPEGSISTLTIQRTEQRDSAMYRCASSLFFGSSYNEQFFGPGTRLTVL.

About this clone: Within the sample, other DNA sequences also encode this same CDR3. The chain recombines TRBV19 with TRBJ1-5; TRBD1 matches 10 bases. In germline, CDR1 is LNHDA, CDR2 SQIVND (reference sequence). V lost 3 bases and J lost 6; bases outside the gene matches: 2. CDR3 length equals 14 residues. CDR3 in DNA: TGTGCCAGTAGTATCCGGGACAGGGGTCAGCCCCAGCATTTT. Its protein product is CASSIRDRGQPQHF.